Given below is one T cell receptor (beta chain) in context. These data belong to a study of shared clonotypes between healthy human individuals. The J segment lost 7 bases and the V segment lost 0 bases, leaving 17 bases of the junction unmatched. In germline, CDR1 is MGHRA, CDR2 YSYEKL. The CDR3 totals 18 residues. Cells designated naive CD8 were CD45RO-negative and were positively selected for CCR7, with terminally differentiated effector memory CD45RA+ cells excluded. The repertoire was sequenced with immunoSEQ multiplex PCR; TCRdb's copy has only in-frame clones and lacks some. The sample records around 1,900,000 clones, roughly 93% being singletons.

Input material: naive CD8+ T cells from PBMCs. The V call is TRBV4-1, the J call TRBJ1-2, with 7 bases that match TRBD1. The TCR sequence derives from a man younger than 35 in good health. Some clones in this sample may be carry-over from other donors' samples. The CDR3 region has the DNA TGCGCCAGCAGCCAAGACAGATGGGGTGACAGGGATATGCGTGGCTACACCTTC. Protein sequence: CASSQDRWGDRDMRGYTF.